This TCR beta chain was recorded in a study of radiotherapy plus CTLA-4 blockade in lung cancer. The V end was cut by 4 bases, the J end by 5 bases, with 9 bases between. The CDR3 loop spans 13 amino acids. CDR1 is MDHEN, CDR2 SYDVKM, per germline. Some clones are missing from TCRdb's copy, which holds only in-frame ones; the method was immunoSEQ multiplex PCR. The sample lists 45,000 to 75,000 clones, 77% occurring once. V usage is TRBV28 and J usage is TRBJ2-4; D is ambiguous. The TCR was taken from a human donor with non-small cell lung cancer who had a partial response to radiotherapy plus ipilimumab. The material was peripheral blood, obtained from a patient treated with radiotherapy plus ipilimumab. CDR3 sequence (DNA): TGTGCCAGCAGTTCTTTGCGGCAAAACATTCAGTACTTC. It translates to CASSSLRQNIQYF.